The 25 T cell receptor beta chains reported below all come from one sample, sequenced in a study of shared clonotypes between healthy human individuals (dated by TCRdb to about 2020). Receptors were amplified or captured by the immunoSEQ multiplex PCR assay. The immuneACCESS repertoire file appears here via TCRdb, limited to in-frame rearrangements. These files lack a portion of the clones; in checked studies, under half of the deficit traces to unresolved V genes, and the cause of the others is not known. The sample table shows 1,500,000 or so clones, and roughly 96% are seen once. The ten largest clonotypes hold about 1.2% of the sample. Sequenced: naive CD4+ T cells sorted from blood. This sample's cell subset or site label indicates: CD45RA+ positively selected. These receptors all come from a man aged 30-40 years in good health.

The gene calls are TRBV10-3 and TRBJ2-7; 7 bases align to TRBD2. The germline V gene has CDR1 ENHRY and CDR2 SYGVKD. This CDR3 has 15 residues. Here the CDR3 reads CALRLTGGPPYEQYF. The CDR3 DNA is TGTGCTCTCCGCTTAACGGGAGGCCCCCCCTACGAGCAGTACTTC.

The chain joins TRBV2 to TRBJ2-1, with 8 bases fitting TRBD2. There are 15 residues in the CDR3. CDR1 is SNHLY, CDR2 FYNNEI, per germline. The V segment lost 3 bases and the J segment 2 bases; nucleotides outside the gene matches: 3. The CDR3 sequence is CASSDRTSPYNEQFF. DNA for the CDR3: TGTGCCAGCAGTGATAGGACTAGCCCCTACAATGAGCAGTTCTTC.

The chain uses TRBV9 and TRBJ2-3, with D tentatively TRBD2 (6 bases). The CDR3 is made up of 16 amino acids. Germline V CDR1 and CDR2: SGDLS, YYNGEE. V lost 3 bases to trimming and J lost 2 bases, with 16 bases between them. CDR3 sequence: CASSATSAGTTDTQYF. CDR3 bases: TGTGCCAGCAGCGCCACATCAGCGGGTACCACAGATACGCAGTATTTT.

The V and J genes are TRBV28 and TRBJ2-7; D is perhaps TRBD2 (7 bases). Germline lookup yields CDR1 MDHEN and CDR2 SYDVKM. Between the trimmed V and J ends, which lost 5 bases and 1 base, there was a span of 18 bases. The CDR3 is 16 residues long. The CDR3 DNA follows: TGTGCCAGCAGTCCCTGGGGGGCGGGAGTGTCCTACGAGCAGTACTTC. Encoded protein: CASSPWGAGVSYEQYF. The full variable domain, completed using reference TRBV28 and TRBJ2-7, is DVKVTQSSRYLVKRTGEKVFLECVQDMDHENMFWYRQDPGLGLRLIYFSYDVKMKEKGDIPEGYSVSREKKERFSLILESASTNQTSMYLCASSPWGAGVSYEQYFGPGTRLTVT.

Details on this clone: The sample has other DNA sequences that encode this CDR3 too. The rearrangement joins TRBV7-2 to TRBJ2-7; TRBD1 matches at 7 bases. The CDR3 sequence is 12 residues long. Unmatched junction bases numbered 2, after V lost 5 bases and J lost 4 bases. The germline V gene has CDR1 SGHTA and CDR2 FQGNSA. DNA for the CDR3: TGTGCCAGCAGCCGACAGGGATACGAGCAGTACTTC. Translating it yields CASSRQGYEQYF.

The gene calls are TRBV5-5 and TRBJ2-1; TRBD2 matches 13 bases. The CDR3 runs to 16 residues. Germline V gives CDR1 SGHKS, CDR2 YYEKEE (reference sequence). Trimming removed 0 bases from V and 7 bases from J; junction bases left unmatched: 4. The CDR3 nucleotides read TGTGCCAGCAGCTTGGCGGGACTAGCGGGATTAAATGAGCAGTTCTTC. Encoded protein: CASSLAGLAGLNEQFF. Full variable domain (missing parts from reference TRBV5-5 and TRBJ2-1): DAGVTQSPTHLIKTRGQQVTLRCSPISGHKSVSWYQQVLGQGPQFIFQYYEKEERGRGNFPDRFSARQFPNYSSELNVNALLLGDSALYLCASSLAGLAGLNEQFFGPGTRLTVL.

The V and J genes are TRBV19 and TRBJ1-5, with 8 bases lining up with TRBD1. The CDR3 is 16 residues long. V lost 2 bases to trimming and J lost 4 bases; unmatched junction nucleotides: 7. Germline loops: CDR1 LNHDA, CDR2 SQIVND (reference sequence). DNA for the CDR3: TGTGCCAGTAGTATACGACAGGGGAGAGGGAATCAGCCCCAGCATTTT. It specifies CASSIRQGRGNQPQHF.

This CDR3 reads CASSPLAGDNEQFF. The CDR3 nucleotides read TGTGCCAGTAGCCCTCTAGCGGGAGACAATGAGCAGTTCTTC. This chain links TRBV27 with TRBJ2-1, with 10 bases aligning to TRBD2. J was trimmed by 5 bases and V by 9 bases; bases with no gene match: 7. This CDR3 is built from 14 residues. CDR1 is MNHEY and CDR2 is SMNVEV in the germline V gene (reference sequence).

The rearrangement uses TRBV11-2 and TRBJ2-6, with a tentative D call TRBD1 (5 bases). The CDR3 runs 16 residues. V lost 5 bases and J lost 1, with 12 bases in between. Germline V gene data show CDR1 as SGHAT and CDR2 as FQNNGV. The CDR3 sequence is CASSHWPGSGANVLTF. CDR3 nucleotide sequence: TGTGCCAGCAGCCACTGGCCAGGGTCTGGGGCCAACGTCCTGACTTTC.

The V gene is TRBV14, the J gene TRBJ2-1; tentative D call: TRBD1 (6 bases). Deletions cut 5 bases from V and 4 bases from J, with 15 bases between. This CDR3 has 15 residues. Germline V gene lookup returns CDR1 SGHDN and CDR2 FVKESK. In DNA, the CDR3 is TGTGCCAGCAGCGACACAACTCAGGGGTACAATGAGCAGTTCTTC. This codes for CASSDTTQGYNEQFF.

This clone appeared once. The rearrangement links TRBV6-5 to TRBJ2-1, with 8 positions matching TRBD2. The germline CDR1 and CDR2 sequences are MNHEY and SVGAGI. V shed 5 bases, J shed 6 bases, and the junction held 9 bases outside the gene matches. The CDR3 sequence is 15 residues long. The CDR3 region is CASSGGLVKVNEQFF. The CDR3 DNA sequence: TGTGCCAGCAGTGGGGGACTAGTGAAGGTCAATGAGCAGTTCTTC.

This clone was seen a few times. V usage is TRBV6-5 and J usage is TRBJ1-3; D might be TRBD1 (5 bases). Per the germline V gene, CDR1 is MNHEY and CDR2 is SVGAGI. The V gene lost 5 bases and the J gene lost 4 bases, with 9 bases spanning the gap. This CDR3 has 13 residues. This chain's CDR3 is CASSDRSGNTIYF. The CDR3 region has the DNA TGTGCCAGCAGTGACAGAAGCGGAAACACCATATATTTT.

The chain uses TRBV7-9 and TRBJ2-1, with D possibly TRBD2 on 5 matching bases. CDR1 and CDR2 (germline): SEHNR, FQNEAQ (reference sequence). V was shortened by 0 bases and J by 7 bases, with 13 bases between the two germline ends. CDR3 length equals 15 residues. CDR3 sequence reads: CASSLAEPEGNEQFF. CDR3 DNA: TGTGCCAGCAGCTTAGCGGAACCCGAGGGTAATGAGCAGTTCTTC. Variable domain in full (rest from reference TRBV7-9 and TRBJ2-1): DTGVSQNPRHKITKRGQNVTFRCDPISEHNRLYWYRQTLGQGPEFLTYFQNEAQLEKSRLLSDRFSAERPKGSFSTLEIQRTEQGDSAMYLCASSLAEPEGNEQFFGPGTRLTVL.

The chain uses TRBV10-2 and TRBJ1-2, with 8 bases lining up with TRBD1. V shed 2 bases and J 6 bases; nucleotides not matched to a gene: 5. The CDR3 consists of 14 residues. Germline V gene sequence: CDR1 WSHSY, CDR2 SAAADI. CDR3 nucleotides: TGCGCCAGCAGTGAGCCCGGACAGGGTAATGGCTACACCTTC. Translation gives CASSEPGQGNGYTF.

This chain joins TRBV7-2 and TRBJ2-7; no firm D call. Germline V CDR1 and CDR2: SGHTA, FQGNSA. Trimming cost V 0 bases and J 9 bases, with 15 bases left between them. The CDR3 covers 14 residues. CDR3 in amino acids: CASSLADSYLGQYF. CDR3 nucleotide sequence: TGTGCCAGCAGCTTAGCCGACTCCTACTTGGGGCAGTACTTC. Full variable domain (missing parts from reference TRBV7-2 and TRBJ2-7): GAGVSQSPSNKVTEKGKDVELRCDPISGHTALYWYRQSLGQGLEFLIYFQGNSAPDKSGLPSDRFSAERTGGSVSTLTIQRTQQEDSAVYLCASSLADSYLGQYFGPGTRLTVT.

The V gene is TRBV29-1, the J gene TRBJ2-5; 8 bases map to TRBD2. Germline V CDR1 and CDR2: SQVTM, ANQGSEA. Trimming at V came to 7 bases and at J to 1 base, leaving 2 bases not matched to a gene. The CDR3 is made up of 12 amino acids. The CDR3 is CSASGLQETQYF. The CDR3 DNA is TGCAGCGCTAGCGGGCTCCAAGAGACCCAGTACTTC. Combining the CDR3 with reference TRBV29-1 and TRBJ2-5 gives the whole variable domain SAVISQKPSRDICQRGTSLTIQCQVDSQVTMMFWYRQQPGQSLTLIATANQGSEATYESGFVIDKFPISRPNLTFSTLTVSNMSPEDSSIYLCSASGLQETQYFGPGTRLLVL.

The chain is built from TRBV28 and TRBJ2-3; the match to TRBD2 covers 7 bases. Germline assignment: CDR1 MDHEN and CDR2 SYDVKM. V was pared by 5 bases and J by 4 bases, with 15 bases of the junction left unmatched. CDR3 length: 17 residues. CDR3 nucleotides: TGTGCCAGCAGTCCGACTCCCTTGGGGAGGGCGGCAGATACGCAGTATTTT. This encodes CASSPTPLGRAADTQYF.

This clone was seen a single time. The chain employs TRBV5-1 and TRBJ2-7, with D perhaps matching TRBD1 (6 bases). The CDR3 is made up of 15 amino acids. Germline CDR1 and CDR2: SGHRS and YFSETQ. The germline V and J ends were trimmed by 2 bases and 3 bases, with 15 bases remaining between them. CDR3 nucleotides: TGCGCCAGCAGCTTAGGGGACACCCTCCTCTACGAGCAGTACTTC. Amino acid sequence: CASSLGDTLLYEQYF. The full variable domain, its missing parts supplied by reference TRBV5-1 and TRBJ2-7, is KAGVTQTPRYLIKTRGQQVTLSCSPISGHRSVSWYQQTPGQGLQFLFEYFSETQRNKGNFPGRFSGRQFSNSRSEMNVSTLELGDSALYLCASSLGDTLLYEQYFGPGTRLTVT.

The chain employs TRBV11-2 and TRBJ2-3, with D uncertain. The germline V and J ends were trimmed by 3 bases and 0 bases, with 7 bases remaining between them. Germline loops: CDR1 SGHAT, CDR2 FQNNGV. The CDR3 runs to 14 residues. This CDR3 is CASSFGPSTDTQYF. CDR3 sequence (DNA): TGTGCCAGCAGCTTTGGACCAAGCACAGATACGCAGTATTTT.

This rearrangement joins TRBV29-1 to TRBJ2-7; 8 bases match TRBD1. Germline V lookup: CDR1 SQVTM, CDR2 ANQGSEA. The CDR3 totals 13 residues. V gave up 6 bases and J gave up 7 bases; unmatched junction bases: 11. CDR3 sequence (DNA): TGCAGCGTCCGGACAGGGATCGGTAGGGAGCAGTACTTC. Encoded protein: CSVRTGIGREQYF.

The genes are TRBV27 and TRBJ2-3, with D perhaps TRBD2 (8 bases). V shed 3 bases and J shed 5 bases, with 24 bases lying between them. The CDR3 length is 18 residues. In germline, CDR1 is MNHEY, CDR2 SMNVEV (reference sequence). The CDR3 coding sequence is TGTGCCAGCAGTTTCATCAACAGGGGAAGCGGGAGAGGAGATACGCAGTATTTT. Amino acids: CASSFINRGSGRGDTQYF.

The rearrangement links TRBV29-1 to TRBJ2-5, with D unclear. The germline V and J ends were trimmed by 3 bases and 5 bases, with 13 bases remaining between them. The CDR3 has 13 amino acids. Germline lookup yields CDR1 SQVTM and CDR2 ANQGSEA. This CDR3 reads CSVEAKGWETQYF. CDR3 sequence (DNA): TGCAGCGTTGAGGCAAAGGGTTGGGAGACCCAGTACTTC.

V usage is TRBV10-1 and J usage is TRBJ2-7; 10 bases match TRBD1. J lost 3 bases, V lost 4 bases, and 6 bases had no gene match. This CDR3 contains 15 residues. Germline CDR1 reads WNHNN; CDR2 reads SYGVQD (reference sequence). CDR3 region: CASSGARTGGYEQYF. CDR3 coding DNA: TGCGCCAGCAGTGGAGCCCGGACAGGGGGCTACGAGCAGTACTTC.

In the case of this clone: This sample includes further DNA sequences coding for the same CDR3. The rearrangement joins TRBV9 to TRBJ2-7; TRBD1 matches at 9 bases. The CDR3 loop spans 14 amino acids. J lost 3 bases, V lost 2 bases, and 3 bases had no gene match. Germline loops: CDR1 SGDLS, CDR2 YYNGEE. The CDR3 region has the DNA TGTGCCAGCAGCGTTTCGGACAGGGGCTACGAGCAGTACTTC. It is translated as CASSVSDRGYEQYF. Drawing the rest from reference TRBV9 and TRBJ2-7, the complete variable domain is DSGVTQTPKHLITATGQRVTLRCSPRSGDLSVYWYQQSLDQGLQFLIQYYNGEERAKGNILERFSAQQFPDLHSELNLSSLELGDSALYFCASSVSDRGYEQYFGPGTRLTVT.

The genes are TRBV15 and TRBJ2-1, with D perhaps matching TRBD2 (6 bases). The V end was cut by 4 bases, the J end by 3 bases, with 13 bases between. CDR1 LNHNV and CDR2 YYDKDF come from the germline V gene (reference sequence). The length of the CDR3 is 15 residues. The CDR3 loop is CATSTRESGYNEQFF. In DNA form, the CDR3 reads TGTGCCACCAGCACACGGGAGTCGGGCTACAATGAGCAGTTCTTC.